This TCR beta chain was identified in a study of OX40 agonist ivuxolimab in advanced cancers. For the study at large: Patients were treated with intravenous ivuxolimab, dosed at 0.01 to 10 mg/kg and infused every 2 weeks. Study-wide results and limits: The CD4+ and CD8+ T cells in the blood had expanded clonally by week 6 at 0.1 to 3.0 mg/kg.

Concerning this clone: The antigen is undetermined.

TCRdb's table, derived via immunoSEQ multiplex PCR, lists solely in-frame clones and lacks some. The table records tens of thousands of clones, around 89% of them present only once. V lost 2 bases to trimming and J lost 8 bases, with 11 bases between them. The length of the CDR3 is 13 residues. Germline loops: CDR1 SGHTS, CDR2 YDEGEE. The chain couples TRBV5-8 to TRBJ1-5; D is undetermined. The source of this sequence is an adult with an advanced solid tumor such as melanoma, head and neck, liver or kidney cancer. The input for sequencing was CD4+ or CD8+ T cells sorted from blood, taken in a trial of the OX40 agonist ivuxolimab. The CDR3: CASSFISLEPQHF. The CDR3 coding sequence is TGTGCCAGCAGCTTTATTTCTCTTGAGCCCCAGCATTTT.